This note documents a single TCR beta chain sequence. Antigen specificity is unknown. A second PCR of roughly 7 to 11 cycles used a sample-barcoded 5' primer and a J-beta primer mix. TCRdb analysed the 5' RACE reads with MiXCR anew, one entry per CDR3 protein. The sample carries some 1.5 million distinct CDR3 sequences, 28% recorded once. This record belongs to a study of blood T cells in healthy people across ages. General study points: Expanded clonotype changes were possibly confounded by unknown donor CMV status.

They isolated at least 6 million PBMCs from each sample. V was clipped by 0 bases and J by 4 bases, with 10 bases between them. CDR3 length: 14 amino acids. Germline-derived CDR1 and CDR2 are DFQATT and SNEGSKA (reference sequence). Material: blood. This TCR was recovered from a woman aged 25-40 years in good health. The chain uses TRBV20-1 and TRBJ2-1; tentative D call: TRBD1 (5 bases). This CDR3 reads CSARETQGYNEQFF. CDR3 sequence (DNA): TGCAGTGCTAGAGAGACTCAGGGATACAATGAGCAGTTCTTC.